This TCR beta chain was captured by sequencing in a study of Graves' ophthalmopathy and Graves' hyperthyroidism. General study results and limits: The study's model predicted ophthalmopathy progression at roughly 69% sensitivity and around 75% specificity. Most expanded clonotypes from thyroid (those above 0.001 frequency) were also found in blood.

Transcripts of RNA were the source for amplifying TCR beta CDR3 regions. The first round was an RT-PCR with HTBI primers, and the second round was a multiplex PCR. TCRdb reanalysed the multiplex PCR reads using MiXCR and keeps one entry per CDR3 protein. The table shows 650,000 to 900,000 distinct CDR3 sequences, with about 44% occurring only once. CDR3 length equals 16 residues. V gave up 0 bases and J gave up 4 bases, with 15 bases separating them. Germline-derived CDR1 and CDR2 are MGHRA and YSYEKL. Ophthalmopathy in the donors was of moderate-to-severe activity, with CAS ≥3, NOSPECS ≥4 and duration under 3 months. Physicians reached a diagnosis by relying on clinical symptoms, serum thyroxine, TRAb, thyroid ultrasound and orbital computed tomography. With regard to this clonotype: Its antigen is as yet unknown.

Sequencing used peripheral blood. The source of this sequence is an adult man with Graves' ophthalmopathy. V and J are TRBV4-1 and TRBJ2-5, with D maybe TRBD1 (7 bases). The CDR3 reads CASSQEGDSGRETQYF. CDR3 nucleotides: TGCGCCAGCAGCCAAGAAGGGGACAGCGGGCGAGAGACCCAGTACTTC.